In its sample, the clone carrying this T cell receptor beta chain was seen many times. Its antigen is unknown. The sample is drawn from a study of T cells in Graves' hyperthyroidism and ophthalmopathy. General study results and limits: The majority of expanded thyroid clonotypes above 0.001 also appeared in blood. Ophthalmopathy was predicted by the model a median of about 6.7 months ahead of onset.

TCR beta CDR3 sequences were amplified from RNA transcripts. The primer set for the first-round RT-PCR of the TCR CDR3 was HTBI. TCRdb redid the calling of the multiplex PCR reads with MiXCR, one entry per CDR3 protein. The table lists around 400,000 distinct CDR3 sequences, less than 15% of them singletons, with 9% to 9.5% in the top ten. With 6 bases clipped from V and 8 bases from J, the junction kept 8 bases outside the gene matches. This CDR3 is built from 14 residues. Hyperthyroidism, newly diagnosed and lasting under 2 months, affected patients aged 18 to 65. PBMCs were collected from a roughly 10 ml volume of fresh peripheral blood.

The chain uses TRBV12-3 or TRBV12-4 and TRBJ2-1; 9 bases agree with TRBD2. Sequencing was done on a sample of blood. This sequence originates from a woman aged 18 to 35 with Graves' hyperthyroidism. CDR3 residues: CASRSSGRRDEQFF. CDR3 nucleotide sequence: TGTGCCAGCAGGAGTAGCGGGAGAAGGGATGAGCAGTTCTTC.